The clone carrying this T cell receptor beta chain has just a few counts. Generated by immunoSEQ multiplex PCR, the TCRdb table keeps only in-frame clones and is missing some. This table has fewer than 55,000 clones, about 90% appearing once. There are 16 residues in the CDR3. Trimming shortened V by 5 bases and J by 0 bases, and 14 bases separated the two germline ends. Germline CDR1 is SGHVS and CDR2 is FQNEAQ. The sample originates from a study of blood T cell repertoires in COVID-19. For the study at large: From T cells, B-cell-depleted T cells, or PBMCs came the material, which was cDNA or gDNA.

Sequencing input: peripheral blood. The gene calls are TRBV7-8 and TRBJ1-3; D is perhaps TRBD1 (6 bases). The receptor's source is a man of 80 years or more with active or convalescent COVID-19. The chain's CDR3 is CASSVNRARSGNTIYF. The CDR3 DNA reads TGTGCCAGCAGCGTCAACAGGGCCCGCTCTGGAAACACCATATATTTT.